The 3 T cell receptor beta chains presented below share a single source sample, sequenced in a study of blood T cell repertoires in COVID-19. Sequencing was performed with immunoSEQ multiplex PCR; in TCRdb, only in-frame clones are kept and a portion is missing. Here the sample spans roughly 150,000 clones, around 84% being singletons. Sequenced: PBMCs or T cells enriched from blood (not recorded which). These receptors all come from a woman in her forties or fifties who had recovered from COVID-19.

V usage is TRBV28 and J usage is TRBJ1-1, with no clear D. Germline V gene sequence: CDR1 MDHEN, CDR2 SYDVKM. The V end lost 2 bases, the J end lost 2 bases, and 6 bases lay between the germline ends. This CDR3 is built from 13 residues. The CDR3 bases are TGTGCCAGCAGTTTAGCAGGAAACACTGAAGCTTTCTTT. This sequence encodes CASSLAGNTEAFF.

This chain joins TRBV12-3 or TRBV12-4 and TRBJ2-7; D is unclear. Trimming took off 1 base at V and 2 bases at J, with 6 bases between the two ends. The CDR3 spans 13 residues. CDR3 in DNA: TGTGCCAGCAGTTTAGTTGGCCCCTACGAGCAGTACTTC. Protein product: CASSLVGPYEQYF.

In nucleotides, the CDR3 is TGTGCCAGCAGTTTGGGCCGCCTAAATGAGCAGTTCTTC. It translates to CASSLGRLNEQFF. The rearrangement links TRBV12-3 or TRBV12-4 to TRBJ2-1; unclear D gene. CDR3 size: 13 residues. The V and J ends lost 3 bases and 7 bases respectively, with 10 bases between them.